Listed here is a single TCR beta chain. The antigen is unknown. The study ran its PCR with 60 Vbeta and 13 Jbeta primers. Assay: immunoSEQ multiplex PCR; the TCRdb copy retains only in-frame clones and omits some. The sample lists approximately 140,000 clones, around 78% occurring once. This record comes from a study of cytomegalovirus exposure and HLA in healthy donors. This CDR3 is 13 amino acids long. Germline CDR1 SGHVS, CDR2 FNYEAQ. Findings of the study overall: A missense variant in DCLRE1C was later tied to TCR beta V- and J-gene trimming. A few CMV-associated chains were confirmed in vitro to be specific for CMV antigens. 150 to 200 TCR beta chains were listed as cytomegalovirus-associated.

The source is a woman between 18 and 29 years old in good health and CMV-seronegative. The chain employs TRBV7-6 and TRBJ2-5; D perhaps matches TRBD1 (6 bases). The J call is in doubt because the DNA end fits TRBJ2-7 better. Sequenced material: PBMCs. The chain's CDR3 is CASSEGTNYEQYF. The CDR3 coding sequence is TGTGCCAGCAGCGAGGGGACAAACTACGAGCAGTACTTC.